The rows below give T cell receptor beta chains drawn from one sample of a study of control samples from healthy donors and cancer patients. This table comes from immunoSEQ multiplex PCR, and its TCRdb copy is limited to in-frame clones, with some not included. The table includes around 150,000 clones, about 90% detected once. The sequencing sample was made of blood. The receptors were sampled from a young man in good health. Both conserved end residues are trimmed from each CDR3. The D gene is left open where the match is weak. A clone size is listed for some rows: how often the clone was seen (once, few, many), or a class if it is expanded.

v_call	j_call	d_call	clone_size	cdr3_length	cdr3_aa
TRBV28	TRBJ1-2	NA	once	9	ASTSNYGYT
TRBV9	TRBJ2-5	NA	once	11	ASSPVGLETQY
TRBV3-1/TRBV3-2	TRBJ2-1	NA	NA	10	ASSQAENEQF
TRBV15	TRBJ2-7	NA	NA	13	ATSRDRWKTYEQY
TRBV5-1	TRBJ2-5	NA	few	12	ASSLAGREETQY
TRBV4-3	TRBJ1-1	NA	NA	12	ASSQAVGRTEAF
TRBV7-9	TRBJ2-4	NA	NA	16	ASSRGVGTQGTKNIQY
TRBV29-1	TRBJ2-6	NA	NA	11	SVVMKEANVLT
TRBV27	TRBJ2-7	NA	many	13	ASGSSGSPSSEQY
TRBV4-1	TRBJ2-5	NA	NA	14	ASSQRPVRRQETQY
TRBV7-3	TRBJ2-1	NA	NA	14	ASSSSRPTSYNEQF
TRBV27	TRBJ1-5	NA	NA	12	ASSLRSRDQPQH
TRBV7-9	TRBJ2-7	NA	NA	11	ASSGGGSAEQY
TRBV9	TRBJ2-3	NA	once	14	ASSVAGGTGSDTQY
TRBV10-3	TRBJ1-2	TRBD1	NA	13	AISEWRDRSYGYT
TRBV13	TRBJ1-3	NA	NA	12	ASSPDNSGNTIY
TRBV15	TRBJ2-7	TRBD1	NA	13	ATSRDPTGVEEQY
TRBV5-1	TRBJ2-3	NA	NA	12	ASSRADPADTQY
TRBV5-6	TRBJ2-4	TRBD2	NA	15	ASSFVSPRGRGAIQY
TRBV6-5	TRBJ2-7	NA	NA	14	ASSYSKGWPYYEQY
TRBV7-6	TRBJ2-3	TRBD2	NA	15	ASSVLYSGGGTDTQY
TRBV2	TRBJ2-7	NA	once	12	ASTMGHSGGEQY
TRBV4-1	TRBJ1-6	NA	NA	15	ASSQDYVSSYNSPLH
TRBV29-1	TRBJ1-5	NA	NA	10	SVDTGEGPQH
TRBV5-1	TRBJ1-2	TRBD1	NA	13	ASSLSGTGRDGYT
TRBV5-1	TRBJ1-6	TRBD1	NA	15	ASSGQGTSSYNSPLH
TRBV5-1	TRBJ1-5	NA	NA	13	ASALEGGVNQPQH
TRBV9	TRBJ2-3	NA	once	10	ASSDNTDTQY
TRBV18	TRBJ2-7	NA	NA	14	ASSPPLTKPPYEQY
TRBV7-3	TRBJ1-1	TRBD1	NA	13	ASSSGDSGNTEAF
TRBV6-5	TRBJ1-6	NA	NA	10	ASSSVGSPLH
TRBV6-5	TRBJ2-7	NA	NA	12	ASRTGGSSYEQY
TRBV5-5	TRBJ1-2	NA	NA	12	ASSLGLSAYGYT
TRBV19	TRBJ1-4	TRBD1	NA	12	ASSLRPGGEKLF
TRBV5-4	TRBJ1-2	TRBD1	few	11	ASSRTGDYGYT
TRBV19	TRBJ1-4	NA	NA	14	ASSMRGIGTNEKLF
TRBV25-1	TRBJ2-7	TRBD1	NA	11	ATLPDRVGEQY
TRBV11-1	TRBJ2-3	TRBD2	NA	12	ASVRLADTDTQY
TRBV13	TRBJ1-2	NA	NA	12	ASSSGQQRYGYT
TRBV2	TRBJ1-5	TRBD1	once	12	ASSPTGGHQPQH
TRBV2	TRBJ2-2	NA	few	14	ASSEGRGLYTGELF
TRBV15	TRBJ1-5	NA	NA	13	ATSRDKTRNQPQH
TRBV28	TRBJ2-3	TRBD2	NA	13	ASSPAGLAADTQY
TRBV14	TRBJ1-1	NA	few	10	ASSLLGPRAF
TRBV7-9	TRBJ1-6	NA	NA	12	ASSFSSFNSPLH
TRBV7-9	TRBJ2-1	TRBD2	NA	17	ASSFRTSGSPDSYNEQF
TRBV29-1	TRBJ1-2	NA	NA	9	SVESGAGHT
TRBV15	TRBJ1-5	NA	NA	14	ATSRDGRGADQPQH
TRBV27	TRBJ1-1	NA	NA	12	ASSLSMALTEAF
TRBV11-2	TRBJ2-7	TRBD1	NA	11	ASSANPGGEQY
TRBV5-4	TRBJ2-7	TRBD2	NA	16	ASSFSTSGEGGSYEQY